The next 30 T cell receptor beta chains were all read from a single sample in a study of cytomegalovirus exposure and HLA in healthy donors. The study ran its PCR with 60 Vbeta and 13 Jbeta primers. Measured with immunoSEQ multiplex PCR; TCRdb has only the in-frame clones, and not every one. The table lists over 120,000 clones, more than 75% of them singletons. Specimen: PBMCs. These receptors came from a female donor in good health and CMV-seronegative.

V gene TRBV2 combines with J gene TRBJ2-3; the D is unclear. Trimming stripped 0 bases from V and 3 bases from J, with 7 bases between. The CDR3 is made up of 14 amino acids. The germline V gene encodes CDR1 SNHLY and CDR2 FYNNEI. The DNA of the CDR3 is TGTGCCAGCAGTGAAGCAATGAGAACAGATACGCAGTATTTT. Protein: CASSEAMRTDTQYF.

V usage is TRBV4-1 and J usage is TRBJ1-1; tentative D call: TRBD1 (5 bases). Trimming took off 1 base at V and 1 base at J, with 10 bases between the two ends. The length of the CDR3 is 15 residues. From germline, CDR1 is MGHRA and CDR2 YSYEKL. The CDR3 DNA sequence: TGCGCCAGCAGCCAAGGCTTGCAGGGGAACACTGAAGCTTTCTTT. Translation: CASSQGLQGNTEAFF.

The V and J genes are TRBV9 and TRBJ1-3; TRBD1 matches at 7 bases. Germline trimming cut 6 bases from V and 1 base from J; bases unmatched to any gene: 13. Germline CDR1 is SGDLS and CDR2 is YYNGEE. The CDR3 runs to 17 residues. CDR3 loop: CASTVPGTEISGNTIYF. The CDR3 DNA follows: TGTGCCAGCACCGTCCCCGGGACAGAGATTTCTGGAAACACCATATATTTT.

The rearrangement joins TRBV9 to TRBJ2-2, with D possibly matching TRBD1 (5 bases). The CDR3 loop spans 14 amino acids. With 4 bases removed from V and 7 bases from J, the gap between germline ends came to 14 bases. Germline CDR1 is SGDLS and CDR2 is YYNGEE. In DNA, the CDR3 is TGTGCCAGCAGCCCGAGCAGAAGGGGCGGGGAGCTGTTTTTT. Its protein is CASSPSRRGGELFF. The whole variable domain, filled in from reference TRBV9 and TRBJ2-2, reads DSGVTQTPKHLITATGQRVTLRCSPRSGDLSVYWYQQSLDQGLQFLIQYYNGEERAKGNILERFSAQQFPDLHSELNLSSLELGDSALYFCASSPSRRGGELFFGEGSRLTVL.

The chain joins TRBV4-3 to TRBJ2-3; perhaps TRBD2 as D (7 bases). The CDR3 totals 17 residues. V was cut by 0 bases and J by 1 base, with 14 bases left in between. Germline CDR1 LGHNA, CDR2 YSLEER. Here the CDR3 DNA reads TGCGCCAGCAGCCAAGAGGGGGGGGCCGAGGGCACAGATACGCAGTATTTT. It encodes CASSQEGGAEGTDTQYF.

This clone was seen only a few times. The chain has TRBV19 and TRBJ1-1; the D is unclear. In germline, CDR1 is LNHDA, CDR2 SQIVND (reference sequence). The ends were cut back, 3 bases at V and 2 bases at J, with 13 bases in the middle. This CDR3 is 15 amino acids long. The CDR3 loop reads CASSMGVYINTEAFF. The CDR3 DNA is TGTGCCAGTAGTATGGGAGTGTACATAAACACTGAAGCTTTCTTT.

The rearrangement links TRBV28 to TRBJ2-3, with 8 bases matching TRBD2. V shed 6 bases, J shed 7 bases, and the junction held 9 bases outside the gene matches. CDR3 size: 14 residues. CDR1 is MDHEN and CDR2 is SYDVKM in the germline V gene. CDR3 nucleotide sequence: TGTGCCAGCAGCCGCACGGGACTAGTCAATACGCAGTATTTT. It is translated as CASSRTGLVNTQYF. The entire variable domain, with the rest obtained from reference TRBV28 and TRBJ2-3, is as follows: DVKVTQSSRYLVKRTGEKVFLECVQDMDHENMFWYRQDPGLGLRLIYFSYDVKMKEKGDIPEGYSVSREKKERFSLILESASTNQTSMYLCASSRTGLVNTQYFGPGTRLTVL.

This clone was detected once. The CDR3 spells CAWSHRGSGANVLTF. The CDR3 DNA sequence: TGTGCCTGGAGTCACAGGGGGTCCGGGGCCAACGTCCTGACTTTC. This chain uses TRBV30 with TRBJ2-6, with 8 bases lining up with TRBD1. The CDR3 consists of 15 residues. Losses at the gene ends were 2 bases for V and 4 bases for J; bases not matched to a gene: 4. Per germline, CDR1 GTSNPN and CDR2 SVGIG (reference sequence).

V and J are TRBV5-1 and TRBJ2-7; TRBD1 agrees at 8 bases. Germline assignment: CDR1 SGHRS and CDR2 YFSETQ. CDR3 length equals 15 residues. V lost 0 bases to trimming and J lost 5 bases; unmatched junction nucleotides: 7. The CDR3 sequence is CASSLGRGRFDEQYF. In nucleotides, the CDR3 is TGCGCCAGCAGCTTGGGCAGGGGGCGATTCGACGAGCAGTACTTC.

The chain uses TRBV5-1 and TRBJ2-7; TRBD2 might be the D (6 bases). The CDR3 is 13 amino acids. Deletions cut 5 bases from V and 5 bases from J, with 14 bases between. Germline CDR1 reads SGHRS; CDR2 reads YFSETQ. CDR3 DNA: TGCGCCAGCAGGCCCCGCCCGGGGGACGAGCAGTACTTC. Protein: CASRPRPGDEQYF.

This clone was found a few times. V gene TRBV5-1 combines with J gene TRBJ2-1; D might be TRBD2 (6 bases). Germline CDR1 reads SGHRS; CDR2 reads YFSETQ. The CDR3 is 15 amino acids. V lost 1 base to trimming and J lost 4 bases, with 12 bases between them. CDR3: CASSLRDSVYNEQFF. In DNA, the CDR3 is TGCGCCAGCAGCTTGCGGGACTCTGTTTACAATGAGCAGTTCTTC.

The chain employs TRBV6-1 and TRBJ1-5; perhaps TRBD1 as D (5 bases). V gave up 1 base and J gave up 2 bases, with 9 bases separating them. The CDR3 runs to 15 residues. CDR1 is MNHNS, CDR2 SASEGT, per germline. CDR3 amino acids: CASSEDGGGNQPQHF. The CDR3 nucleotides read TGTGCCAGCAGTGAAGACGGGGGAGGCAATCAGCCCCAGCATTTT.

This chain joins TRBV28 and TRBJ2-7; 13 bases align to TRBD2. The length of the CDR3 is 17 residues. Germline V gene sequence: CDR1 MDHEN, CDR2 SYDVKM. The V and J ends lost 8 bases and 1 base, in that order; junction bases with no gene match: 11. This chain's CDR3 is CASAVEWTSGSSYEQYF. CDR3 bases: TGTGCCAGCGCTGTCGAATGGACTAGCGGGAGTTCCTACGAGCAGTACTTC.

This clone was counted between two and nine times. V usage is TRBV10-1 and J usage is TRBJ1-4; D is unresolved. Trimming pared 0 bases from V and 8 bases from J, leaving 16 bases between. Germline V gives CDR1 WNHNN, CDR2 SYGVQD (reference sequence). The CDR3 is 16 amino acids. CDR3 DNA sequence: TGCGCCAGCAGTGAGTCGATGGGGAGGTGGTGGGAAAAACTGTTTTTT. Translating gives CASSESMGRWWEKLFF.

This clone was detected once. The chain joins TRBV2 to TRBJ1-3, with a weak D call TRBD1 (6 bases). Germline V CDR1 and CDR2: SNHLY, FYNNEI. The CDR3 covers 15 residues. V lost 3 bases and J lost 0, with 9 bases in between. The CDR3 DNA is TGTGCCAGCAGTGACTGGACAGACTCTGGAAACACCATATATTTT. It codes for CASSDWTDSGNTIYF.

This clone has more than one count but fewer than ten. The V and J genes are TRBV21-1 and TRBJ1-1; whether TRBD1, the table's D call, matches the DNA was not checked. TRBV21-1 is annotated as a pseudogene. CDR3 length equals 15 residues. For the CDR3, the DNA is TGTGCCAGCAGCAAGCAGGGGATGAGGGGGACTGAAGCTTTCTTT. This codes for CASSKQGMRGTEAFF.

The V and J genes are TRBV28 and TRBJ1-2; D is ambiguous. The V end was cut by 7 bases, the J end by 0 bases, with 12 bases between. The CDR3 is made up of 14 amino acids. The V gene's germline CDR1 is MDHEN and CDR2 SYDVKM. The CDR3 sequence: CASTAGNPNYGYTF. CDR3 DNA sequence: TGTGCCAGCACAGCGGGGAACCCTAACTATGGCTACACCTTC.

This rearrangement joins TRBV27 to TRBJ1-1; 9 nucleotides match TRBD1. V trimming: 4 bases; J trimming: 5 bases; junction bases outside the gene matches: 8. Germline-derived CDR1 and CDR2 are MNHEY and SMNVEV (reference sequence). There are 15 residues in the CDR3. CDR3 residues: CASSWGTGSRTEAFF. DNA for the CDR3: TGTGCCAGCAGTTGGGGGACAGGGTCGAGGACTGAAGCTTTCTTT.

Worth noting for this clone: Distinct nucleotide sequences in the sample also encode this CDR3. This sequence joins TRBV4-1 and TRBJ1-4; 8 positions match TRBD1. The V and J ends lost 5 bases and 5 bases, in that order; junction bases with no gene match: 10. Per germline, CDR1 MGHRA and CDR2 YSYEKL. The CDR3 is made up of 16 amino acids. DNA for the CDR3: TGCGCCAGCAGCTCGAGACGACAGGGGAGCAATGAAAAACTGTTTTTT. Its translation: CASSSRRQGSNEKLFF.

The rearrangement links TRBV7-9 to TRBJ2-2; D is perhaps TRBD2 (6 bases). The CDR3 length is 14 residues. Trimming stripped 4 bases from V and 5 bases from J, with 11 bases between. Germline loops: CDR1 SEHNR, CDR2 FQNEAQ (reference sequence). As DNA, the CDR3 is TGTGCCAGCAGCTGGGACTTGACGACCGGGGAGCTGTTTTTT. Residues: CASSWDLTTGELFF.

The rearrangement uses TRBV19 and TRBJ1-1, with 9 positions matching TRBD1. This CDR3 has 17 residues. J lost 6 bases, V lost 3 bases, and 14 bases had no gene match. Germline CDR1 LNHDA, CDR2 SQIVND (reference sequence). This CDR3 reads CASSMGQGLVGTPEAFF. The CDR3 nucleotides read TGTGCCAGTAGTATGGGACAGGGCCTGGTGGGAACACCTGAAGCTTTCTTT.

This rearrangement joins TRBV30 to TRBJ1-2, with TRBD1 matching over 7 bases. This CDR3 is built from 17 residues. Trimming removed 0 bases from V and 3 bases from J; junction bases left unmatched: 13. Germline CDR1 GTSNPN, CDR2 SVGIG (reference sequence). The CDR3: CAWSVPYRGTVDYGYTF. The CDR3 region has the DNA TGTGCCTGGAGTGTACCTTATAGGGGGACAGTGGACTATGGCTACACCTTC.

The gene calls are TRBV6-5 and TRBJ2-7, with TRBD1 matching 11 bases. The CDR3 contains 14 residues. J gave up 3 bases and V 5 bases, and 3 bases lay outside the gene matches. Germline V gives CDR1 MNHEY, CDR2 SVGAGI. CDR3 DNA: TGTGCCAGCAGTGGGGGACAGGGGGGCTACGAGCAGTACTTC. Translated: CASSGGQGGYEQYF.

This clone appeared a single time. The chain is built from TRBV7-6 and TRBJ2-1, with TRBD2 identical over 8 bases. Germline CDR1 is SGHVS and CDR2 is FNYEAQ. CDR3 length equals 17 residues. Germline trimming cut 5 bases from V and 7 bases from J; bases unmatched to any gene: 16. Written as DNA, the CDR3 is TGTGCCAGCAGCCCCCAGACTAGCGTGGCCCGGGGGAATGAGCAGTTCTTC. Its protein product is CASSPQTSVARGNEQFF.

The chain has TRBV2 and TRBJ2-2; D perhaps matches TRBD2 (6 bases). CDR1 and CDR2 from the germline V gene are SNHLY and FYNNEI. V was cut by 2 bases and J by 3 bases, with 25 bases left in between. The CDR3 is 20 amino acids. CDR3 sequence: CASSERKLLAGRLYTGELFF. The DNA for the CDR3 is TGTGCCAGCAGTGAAAGGAAACTACTAGCAGGTCGTCTGTACACCGGGGAGCTGTTTTTT.

The chain couples TRBV15 to TRBJ2-7; D perhaps matches TRBD2 (6 bases). Trimming took off 0 bases at V and 12 bases at J, with 15 bases between the two ends. CDR3 size: 13 residues. Germline assignment: CDR1 LNHNV and CDR2 YYDKDF (reference sequence). This chain's CDR3 is CATSRDRGGTGYF. The CDR3 DNA reads TGTGCCACCAGCAGAGATCGCGGCGGGACGGGGTACTTC.

This chain links TRBV29-1 with TRBJ1-1; 7 nucleotides line up with TRBD1. Germline assignment: CDR1 SQVTM and CDR2 ANQGSEA. CDR3 length equals 13 residues. V shed 5 bases, J shed 1 base, and the junction held 4 bases outside the gene matches. For the CDR3, the DNA is TGCAGCGTTCGACAGGGCACGAACACTGAAGCTTTCTTT. Its protein product is CSVRQGTNTEAFF.

The chain uses TRBV7-2 and TRBJ1-2, with no clear D. V was pared by 7 bases and J by 3 bases, with 21 bases between. Germline V lookup: CDR1 SGHTA, CDR2 FQGNSA. The CDR3 sequence is 16 residues long. The CDR3 DNA follows: TGTGCCAGCACCCGTCAGGCAGGCACCAATCACTATGGCTACACCTTC. This codes for CASTRQAGTNHYGYTF. The full variable domain, its missing parts supplied by reference TRBV7-2 and TRBJ1-2, is GAGVSQSPSNKVTEKGKDVELRCDPISGHTALYWYRQSLGQGLEFLIYFQGNSAPDKSGLPSDRFSAERTGGSVSTLTIQRTQQEDSAVYLCASTRQAGTNHYGYTFGSGTRLTVV.

The chain has TRBV28 and TRBJ2-7; D might be TRBD1 (6 bases). The germline V gene encodes CDR1 MDHEN and CDR2 SYDVKM. The V end was cut by 6 bases, the J end by 0 bases, with 21 bases between. This CDR3 comprises 17 residues. The CDR3 region is CASSPLWKGGLSYEQYF. The CDR3 nucleotides read TGTGCCAGCAGCCCCCTCTGGAAAGGGGGTCTCTCCTACGAGCAGTACTTC.

The gene calls are TRBV9 and TRBJ2-5, with D maybe TRBD2 (5 bases). The CDR3 has 14 residues. Per the germline V gene, CDR1 is SGDLS and CDR2 is YYNGEE. V was shortened by 0 bases and J by 2 bases, with 8 bases between the two germline ends. DNA for the CDR3: TGTGCCAGCAGCGTAGGTAGCGTGCAAGAGACCCAGTACTTC. This sequence encodes CASSVGSVQETQYF.